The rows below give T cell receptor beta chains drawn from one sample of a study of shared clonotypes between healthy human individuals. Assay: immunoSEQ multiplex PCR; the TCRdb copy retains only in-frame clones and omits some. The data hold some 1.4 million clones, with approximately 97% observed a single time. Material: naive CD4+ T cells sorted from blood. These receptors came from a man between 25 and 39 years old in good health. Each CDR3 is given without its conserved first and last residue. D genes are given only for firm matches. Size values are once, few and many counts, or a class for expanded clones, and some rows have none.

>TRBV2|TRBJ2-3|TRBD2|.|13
ASSGSGGSTDTQY
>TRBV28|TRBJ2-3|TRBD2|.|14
ASRELYAGGTDTQY
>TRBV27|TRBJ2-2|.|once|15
ASTSHSDSIFSGELF
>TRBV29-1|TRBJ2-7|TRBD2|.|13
SVATSGGFSYEQY
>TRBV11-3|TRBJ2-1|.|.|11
ASSLVVGAEQF
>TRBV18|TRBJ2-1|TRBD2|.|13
ASSPPASGINEQL
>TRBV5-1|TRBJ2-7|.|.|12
ASSPRGRKYEQY
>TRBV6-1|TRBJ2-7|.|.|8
ASSGSEQY
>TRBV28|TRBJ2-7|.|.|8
ASRNYEQY
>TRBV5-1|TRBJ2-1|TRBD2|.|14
ASSYYLAGGKYEQF
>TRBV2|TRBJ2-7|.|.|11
ASSEVGAYEQY
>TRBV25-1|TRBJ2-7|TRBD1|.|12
ASSWTGHTYEQY
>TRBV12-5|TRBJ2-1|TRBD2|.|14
ASGLAGGVFYNEQF
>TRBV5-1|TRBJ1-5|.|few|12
ASSLAGSGQPQH
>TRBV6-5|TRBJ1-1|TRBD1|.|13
ASGPLSAGGTEAF
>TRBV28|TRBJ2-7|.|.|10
ASSTGNYEQY
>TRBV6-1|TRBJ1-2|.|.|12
ASSEARTVYGYT
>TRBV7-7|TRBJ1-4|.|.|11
ASSPGSGEKLF
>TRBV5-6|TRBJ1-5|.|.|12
ASSFGGSNQPQH
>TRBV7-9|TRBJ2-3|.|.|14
ASSAPGPKTADTQY
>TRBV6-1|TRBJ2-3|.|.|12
ASRARGAADTQY
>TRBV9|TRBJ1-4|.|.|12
ASSRGGFGEKLF
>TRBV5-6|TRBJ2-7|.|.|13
ASSFRTAGIYEQY
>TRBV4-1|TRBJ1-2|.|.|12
ASSQGDGDYGYT
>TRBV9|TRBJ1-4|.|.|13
ASSPSGGSNEKLF
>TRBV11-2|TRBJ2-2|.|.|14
ASSLEVPSVTGELF
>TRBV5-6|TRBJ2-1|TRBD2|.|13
ASSLSGRPYNEQF
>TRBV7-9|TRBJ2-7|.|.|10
ASSLVLYEQY
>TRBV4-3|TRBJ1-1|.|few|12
ASSQDNRNTEAF
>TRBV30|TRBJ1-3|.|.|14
AWTAHAGSSGNTIY
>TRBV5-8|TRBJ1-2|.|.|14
ASSSTDMEGVYGYT
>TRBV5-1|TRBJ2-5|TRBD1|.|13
ASSAGTGGDETQY
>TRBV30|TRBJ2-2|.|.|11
AWSVLSGGELF
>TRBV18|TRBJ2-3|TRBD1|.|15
ASSPLGQGGGTDTQY